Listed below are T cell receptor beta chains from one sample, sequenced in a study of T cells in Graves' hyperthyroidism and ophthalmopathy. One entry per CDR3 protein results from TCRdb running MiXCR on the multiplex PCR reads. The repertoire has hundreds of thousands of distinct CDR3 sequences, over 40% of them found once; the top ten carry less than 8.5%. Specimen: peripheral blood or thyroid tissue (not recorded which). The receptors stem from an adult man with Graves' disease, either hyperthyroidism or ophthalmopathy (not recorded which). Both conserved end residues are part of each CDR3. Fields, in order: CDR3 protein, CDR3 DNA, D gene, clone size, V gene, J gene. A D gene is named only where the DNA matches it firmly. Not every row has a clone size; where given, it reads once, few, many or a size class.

cdr3_aa: CASSQESGASGTKGARTQYF
cdr3_nt: TGCGCCAGCAGCCAAGAATCTGGAGCTAGCGGGACAAAGGGGGCGAGGACCCAGTACTTC
d_call: TRBD2
clone_size: few
v_call: TRBV4-1
j_call: TRBJ2-5

cdr3_aa: CASSYGTGDSYTEAFF
cdr3_nt: TGCGCCAGCAGCTACGGGACAGGGGACTCGTACACTGAAGCTTTCTTT
d_call: TRBD1
clone_size: -
v_call: TRBV5-1
j_call: TRBJ1-1

cdr3_aa: CASSFGGSALEKLFF
cdr3_nt: TGTGCCAGCAGCTTTGGCGGGAGTGCTCTCGAAAAACTGTTTTTT
d_call: -
clone_size: few
v_call: TRBV7-9
j_call: TRBJ1-4

cdr3_aa: CASSPPVVGNTVHEQYF
cdr3_nt: TGCGCCAGCAGCCCCCCTGTCGTGGGCAATACGGTCCACGAGCAGTACTTC
d_call: -
clone_size: few
v_call: TRBV5-1
j_call: TRBJ2-7

cdr3_aa: CASTPGVEETQYF
cdr3_nt: TGTGCCAGCACCCCGGGCGTAGAGGAGACCCAGTACTTC
d_call: -
clone_size: -
v_call: TRBV7-9
j_call: TRBJ2-5

cdr3_aa: CASSPGTRDTQYF
cdr3_nt: TGCGCCAGCAGTCCCGGGACTAGAGATACGCAGTATTTT
d_call: TRBD2
clone_size: -
v_call: TRBV10-1
j_call: TRBJ2-3

cdr3_aa: CASSSRVPNTEAFF
cdr3_nt: TGTGCCAGCAGCTCCAGGGTCCCGAACACTGAAGCTTTCTTT
d_call: -
clone_size: many
v_call: TRBV7-2
j_call: TRBJ1-1

cdr3_aa: CASSLEGLGYQPQHF
cdr3_nt: TGCGCCAGCAGCTTGGAAGGGCTAGGGTATCAGCCCCAGCATTTT
d_call: -
clone_size: many
v_call: TRBV5-1
j_call: TRBJ1-5

cdr3_aa: CASSLTSAVEAFF
cdr3_nt: TGTGCCAGCAGTCTCACAAGTGCTGTTGAAGCTTTCTTT
d_call: -
clone_size: -
v_call: TRBV12-3/TRBV12-4
j_call: TRBJ1-1

cdr3_aa: CASSPPGTGALGNTIYF
cdr3_nt: TGTGCCAGCAGTCCCCCCGGGACAGGGGCCCTCGGAAACACCATATATTTT
d_call: TRBD1
clone_size: -
v_call: TRBV12-3/TRBV12-4
j_call: TRBJ1-3

cdr3_aa: CAISELGLATYEQYF
cdr3_nt: TGTGCCATCAGTGAGCTTGGACTAGCTACCTACGAGCAGTACTTC
d_call: TRBD2
clone_size: many
v_call: TRBV10-3
j_call: TRBJ2-7

cdr3_aa: CASSFTIEQFF
cdr3_nt: TGTGCCAGCAGTTTTACCATTGAGCAGTTCTTC
d_call: -
clone_size: -
v_call: TRBV2
j_call: TRBJ2-1

cdr3_aa: CASSPDGISFYEQYF
cdr3_nt: TGTGCCAGCAGCCCGGACGGGATCTCATTCTACGAGCAGTACTTC
d_call: -
clone_size: -
v_call: TRBV7-9
j_call: TRBJ2-7

cdr3_aa: CSVAAGSGYTF
cdr3_nt: TGCAGCGTTGCGGCAGGGTCCGGCTACACCTTC
d_call: -
clone_size: -
v_call: TRBV29-1
j_call: TRBJ1-2

cdr3_aa: CASSSVPPGQGIYEQYF
cdr3_nt: TGCGCCAGCAGCAGCGTTCCTCCGGGACAGGGGATTTACGAGCAGTACTTC
d_call: TRBD1
clone_size: -
v_call: TRBV5-1
j_call: TRBJ2-7

cdr3_aa: CASSRWLVSGANVLTF
cdr3_nt: TGTGCCAGCAGTCGTTGGCTTGTATCTGGGGCCAACGTCCTGACTTTC
d_call: -
clone_size: many
v_call: TRBV7-6
j_call: TRBJ2-6

cdr3_aa: CASSLGTGGAGYYGYTF
cdr3_nt: TGTGCCAGCAGTTTGGGGACAGGGGGCGCAGGCTACTATGGCTACACCTTC
d_call: TRBD1
clone_size: -
v_call: TRBV12-3/TRBV12-4
j_call: TRBJ1-2

cdr3_aa: CASSYYSTEGSPLHF
cdr3_nt: TGTGCCAGCAGTTACTATTCGACCGAGGGTTCACCCCTCCACTTT
d_call: -
clone_size: few
v_call: TRBV7-9
j_call: TRBJ1-6

cdr3_aa: CASSQVDRDYEQYF
cdr3_nt: TGCGCCAGCAGCCAAGTTGACAGGGACTACGAGCAGTACTTC
d_call: TRBD1
clone_size: few
v_call: TRBV4-1
j_call: TRBJ2-7

cdr3_aa: CASRGVYYGTQYF
cdr3_nt: TGTGCCAGCAGGGGGGTCTACTATGGGACCCAGTACTTC
d_call: -
clone_size: few
v_call: TRBV6-6
j_call: TRBJ2-5

cdr3_aa: CASRSRGDDGYTF
cdr3_nt: TGTGCCAGCAGGTCACGGGGAGATGATGGCTACACCTTC
d_call: -
clone_size: -
v_call: TRBV9
j_call: TRBJ1-2

cdr3_aa: CASSPIFGLYNEQYF
cdr3_nt: TGTGCCAGCAGTCCCATATTCGGGCTGTACAACGAGCAGTACTTC
d_call: -
clone_size: -
v_call: TRBV12-3/TRBV12-4
j_call: TRBJ2-7

cdr3_aa: CTSSRTSDFSGEQYF
cdr3_nt: TGTACCAGCAGTCGCACTAGCGATTTCAGTGGGGAGCAGTACTTC
d_call: TRBD2
clone_size: -
v_call: TRBV7-9
j_call: TRBJ2-7

cdr3_aa: CASSLNLGRNQPQHF
cdr3_nt: TGTGCCAGCAGCTTAAACCTGGGTCGGAATCAGCCCCAGCATTTT
d_call: -
clone_size: -
v_call: TRBV7-2
j_call: TRBJ1-5

cdr3_aa: CASSQREPQETQYF
cdr3_nt: TGTGCCAGTTCCCAGCGCGAGCCTCAAGAGACCCAGTACTTC
d_call: -
clone_size: few
v_call: TRBV13
j_call: TRBJ2-5

cdr3_aa: CASSYSGEAPLHF
cdr3_nt: TGTGCCAGCAGTTACTCAGGAGAGGCACCCCTCCACTTT
d_call: -
clone_size: few
v_call: TRBV6-5
j_call: TRBJ1-6

cdr3_aa: CSARDSRVRVYEQYF
cdr3_nt: TGCAGTGCTAGAGATTCGAGGGTACGGGTCTACGAGCAGTACTTC
d_call: -
clone_size: -
v_call: TRBV20-1
j_call: TRBJ2-7

cdr3_aa: CASSRGGRDEQYF
cdr3_nt: TGTGCCAGTTCGCGGGGGGGCCGGGACGAGCAGTACTTC
d_call: TRBD2
clone_size: few
v_call: TRBV5-4
j_call: TRBJ2-7

cdr3_aa: CAISYLAGLNEQYF
cdr3_nt: TGTGCCATCAGTTACCTAGCAGGGTTGAACGAGCAGTACTTC
d_call: -
clone_size: -
v_call: TRBV10-3
j_call: TRBJ2-7

cdr3_aa: CASSHDVNSPLHF
cdr3_nt: TGTGCCAGTAGTCACGACGTTAATTCACCCCTCCACTTT
d_call: -
clone_size: once
v_call: TRBV19
j_call: TRBJ1-6

cdr3_aa: CASSQAAGTGSETQYF
cdr3_nt: TGTGCCAGCAGTCAGGCTGCCGGGACAGGGTCCGAGACCCAGTACTTC
d_call: TRBD1
clone_size: -
v_call: TRBV2
j_call: TRBJ2-5

cdr3_aa: CASSLVPTGDTGELFF
cdr3_nt: TGCGCCAGCAGCTTGGTGCCGACAGGGGACACCGGGGAGCTGTTTTTT
d_call: TRBD1
clone_size: -
v_call: TRBV5-1
j_call: TRBJ2-2

cdr3_aa: CASRERHGNMNTEAFF
cdr3_nt: TGTGCCAGCAGGGAAAGGCATGGCAACATGAACACTGAAGCTTTCTTT
d_call: -
clone_size: many
v_call: TRBV14
j_call: TRBJ1-1

cdr3_aa: CASSQAGRDGYTF
cdr3_nt: TGTGCCAGCAGCCAAGCTGGCAGGGATGGCTACACCTTC
d_call: -
clone_size: few
v_call: TRBV4-2
j_call: TRBJ1-2

cdr3_aa: CNAPSRSTDTQYF
cdr3_nt: TGCAATGCCCCTAGCAGAAGCACAGATACGCAGTATTTT
d_call: -
clone_size: -
v_call: TRBV20-1
j_call: TRBJ2-3

cdr3_aa: CATAENLRDKGFF
cdr3_nt: TGTGCCACCGCGGAAAACCTCCGGGACAAAGGTTTCTTT
d_call: -
clone_size: many
v_call: TRBV2
j_call: TRBJ1-1

cdr3_aa: CASSPQRGNYNEQFF
cdr3_nt: TGTGCCAGCAGTCCTCAGCGGGGAAACTACAATGAGCAGTTCTTC
d_call: TRBD2
clone_size: -
v_call: TRBV11-1
j_call: TRBJ2-1

cdr3_aa: CASSVAAYGYTF
cdr3_nt: TGTGCCAGCAGCGTAGCTGCGTATGGCTACACCTTC
d_call: -
clone_size: many
v_call: TRBV13
j_call: TRBJ1-2

cdr3_aa: CASSNTGTGAEKLFF
cdr3_nt: TGTGCCAGCAGCAACACCGGGACAGGAGCCGAAAAACTGTTTTTT
d_call: TRBD1
clone_size: few
v_call: TRBV7-2
j_call: TRBJ1-4

cdr3_aa: CASSSGTVAGSPFHF
cdr3_nt: TGTGCCAGCAGCTCCGGGACGGTTGCCGGTTCACCCTTCCACTTT
d_call: -
clone_size: -
v_call: TRBV11-1
j_call: TRBJ1-6

cdr3_aa: CSVAPAREQNYGYTF
cdr3_nt: TGCAGCGTTGCTCCGGCCAGGGAACAGAACTATGGCTACACCTTC
d_call: -
clone_size: many
v_call: TRBV29-1
j_call: TRBJ1-2

cdr3_aa: CATSDGRQGSSGNTIYF
cdr3_nt: TGTGCCACCAGTGATGGAAGACAGGGGAGCTCTGGAAACACCATATATTTT
d_call: TRBD1
clone_size: many
v_call: TRBV24-1
j_call: TRBJ1-3

cdr3_aa: CASSSQSGEKLFF
cdr3_nt: TGTGCCAGCTCATCTCAGTCGGGTGAAAAACTGTTTTTT
d_call: -
clone_size: -
v_call: TRBV2
j_call: TRBJ1-4

cdr3_aa: CASSLAGDLYEQYF
cdr3_nt: TGTGCCAGCAGCTTAGCAGGGGACCTCTACGAGCAGTACTTC
d_call: -
clone_size: many
v_call: TRBV7-9
j_call: TRBJ2-7

cdr3_aa: CASSLYGQTFNSPLHF
cdr3_nt: TGTGCCAGCAGCTTATATGGACAGACTTTTAATTCACCCCTCCACTTT
d_call: -
clone_size: many
v_call: TRBV7-3
j_call: TRBJ1-6

cdr3_aa: CASSFRDRVAEQYF
cdr3_nt: TGTGCCAGCAGCTTCCGGGACAGGGTCGCCGAGCAGTACTTC
d_call: TRBD1
clone_size: -
v_call: TRBV7-2
j_call: TRBJ2-7

cdr3_aa: CASSRAGEVYTEAFF
cdr3_nt: TGCGCCAGCAGTAGGGCAGGGGAGGTGTACACTGAAGCTTTCTTT
d_call: -
clone_size: once
v_call: TRBV10-2
j_call: TRBJ1-1

cdr3_aa: CASSFGVPNTGELFF
cdr3_nt: TGCGCCAGCAGCTTTGGAGTACCGAACACCGGGGAGCTGTTTTTT
d_call: -
clone_size: -
v_call: TRBV5-1
j_call: TRBJ2-2

cdr3_aa: CATSDLSGDGEQYF
cdr3_nt: TGTGCCACCAGTGACCTCTCCGGGGACGGCGAGCAGTACTTC
d_call: -
clone_size: many
v_call: TRBV24-1
j_call: TRBJ2-7

cdr3_aa: CAGGRGNNQPQHF
cdr3_nt: TGTGCCGGCGGGAGGGGGAACAATCAGCCCCAGCATTTT
d_call: -
clone_size: few
v_call: TRBV10-3
j_call: TRBJ1-5

cdr3_aa: CSAREGLAGLQETQYF
cdr3_nt: TGCAGTGCTAGGGAGGGGTTAGCGGGCCTCCAAGAGACCCAGTACTTC
d_call: TRBD2
clone_size: -
v_call: TRBV20-1
j_call: TRBJ2-5

cdr3_aa: CASSTTRTVPPYEQYF
cdr3_nt: TGTGCCAGCAGCACTACCCGGACAGTTCCTCCCTACGAGCAGTACTTC
d_call: -
clone_size: few
v_call: TRBV7-9
j_call: TRBJ2-7